This T cell receptor (beta chain) appears in the sequencing data of a study of CD8 T cells in ankylosing spondylitis. Study-level findings and limits: Certain motif variants had earlier appeared in reactive arthritis synovial fluid and blood. As reported, disease-linked clones showed significant enrichment in matched ankylosing spondylitis synovial fluid.

TCRdb used MiXCR to reprocess the 5' RACE reads, holding one entry per CDR3 protein. The data show about 90,000 distinct CDR3 sequences, 27% seen once. Germline CDR1 ENHRY, CDR2 SYGVKD. V lost 5 bases and J lost 7, with 12 bases in between. The CDR3 extends over 14 amino acids. This clonotype has a count of ten or more. Its antigen is undetermined. This TCR was sampled from a male donor with ankylosing spondylitis or in good health (not recorded which). The rearrangement links TRBV10-3 to TRBJ1-6; a possible D gene is TRBD1 (5 bases). The sequencing input was blood, either unsorted or a sorted T cell fraction (not recorded which). The CDR3 sequence: CAISQGPGNSPLHF. In DNA form, the CDR3 reads TGTGCCATCAGTCAGGGACCAGGCAATTCACCCCTCCACTTT.